The entry below describes one T cell receptor (beta chain). The sample belongs to a study of blood T cell repertoires in COVID-19. The overall study: There were acute and convalescent COVID-19 samples, and they came from the United States, Italy and Spain. The analysed material was cDNA or gDNA that came from T cells, B-cell-depleted T cells, or PBMCs.

In the authors' methods: Estimation of nucleated cell counts was performed using reference gene primer amplification. Only in-frame clones appear in the TCRdb table, and some are missing; sequencing was by immunoSEQ multiplex PCR. The V and J calls and clone size are taken from that table; D and trimming were inferred from the DNA. The sample records 270,000 or so clones, about 83% being singletons. Sequencing was carried out using peripheral blood. This clonotype was sampled from a woman aged 50 to 65 who had recovered from COVID-19.

This CDR3 reads CASPVWSYEQYF. DNA for the CDR3: TGTGCCAGCCCCGTGTGGAGCTACGAGCAGTACTTC. V gene TRBV6-4 combines with J gene TRBJ2-7; no firm D call. Germline V gives CDR1 MRHNA, CDR2 SNTAGT. This CDR3 is built from 12 residues. Trimming removed 8 bases from V and 3 bases from J, with 11 bases in between.